The 20 T cell receptor beta chains given below trace back to one sample, sequenced in a study of blood T cells in healthy people across ages. Next came a second PCR, run for roughly 7 to 12 cycles, which used a sample-barcoded 5' primer along with a J-beta primer mix. TCRdb redid the calling of the 5' RACE reads with MiXCR, one entry per CDR3 protein. There are some 780,000 distinct CDR3 sequences in the sample; roughly three fifths occur only once, and roughly 25% lies in the top ten. Source material: blood. The receptors were sampled from a man aged 40-55 years in good health.

The rearrangement uses TRBV7-6 and TRBJ2-3, with 8 bases that match TRBD2. Looked up from germline, CDR1 is SGHVS and CDR2 is FNYEAQ. V lost 5 bases and J lost 4; bases outside the gene matches: 5. This CDR3 has 14 amino acids. CDR3 nucleotide sequence: TGTGCCAGCAGCGAGAGCGGGAGCGCAGATACGCAGTATTTT. Translation: CASSESGSADTQYF. Full variable domain (missing parts from reference TRBV7-6 and TRBJ2-3): GAGVSQSPRYKVTKRGQDVALRCDPISGHVSLYWYRQALGQGPEFLTYFNYEAQQDKSGLPNDRFSAERPEGSISTLTIQRTEQRDSAMYRCASSESGSADTQYFGPGTRLTVL.

The V gene is TRBV12-3 or TRBV12-4, the J gene TRBJ1-5; 10 bases line up with TRBD1. J gave up 7 bases and V 4 bases, and 4 bases lay outside the gene matches. This CDR3 comprises 14 residues. For the CDR3, the DNA is TGTGCCAGCAGTTGGGACAGGGGCGACCAGCCCCAGCATTTT. Residues: CASSWDRGDQPQHF.

The table lists this clonotype with a few counts. V gene TRBV9 combines with J gene TRBJ2-1; D not resolved. V shed 0 bases and J shed 0 bases, with 7 bases lying between them. Germline CDR1 and CDR2: SGDLS and YYNGEE. The CDR3 contains 15 residues. CDR3 sequence reads: CASSVGSGSYNEQFF. The CDR3 region has the DNA TGTGCCAGCAGCGTAGGGTCGGGCTCCTACAATGAGCAGTTCTTC. Full variable domain (outside the CDR3, taken from reference TRBV9 and TRBJ2-1): DSGVTQTPKHLITATGQRVTLRCSPRSGDLSVYWYQQSLDQGLQFLIQYYNGEERAKGNILERFSAQQFPDLHSELNLSSLELGDSALYFCASSVGSGSYNEQFFGPGTRLTVL.

The rearrangement joins TRBV7-2 to TRBJ2-7, with 10 bases aligning to TRBD2. Trimming at V came to 4 bases and at J to 2 bases, leaving 8 bases not matched to a gene. The germline V gene has CDR1 SGHTA and CDR2 FQGNSA. There are 16 residues in the CDR3. The CDR3 region is CASSSGLAEDPYEQYF. The CDR3 DNA reads TGTGCCAGCAGCTCTGGACTAGCGGAGGATCCCTACGAGCAGTACTTC. The variable domain in full, completed from reference TRBV7-2 and TRBJ2-7, reads GAGVSQSPSNKVTEKGKDVELRCDPISGHTALYWYRQSLGQGLEFLIYFQGNSAPDKSGLPSDRFSAERTGGSVSTLTIQRTQQEDSAVYLCASSSGLAEDPYEQYFGPGTRLTVT.

The genes are TRBV12-3 or TRBV12-4 and TRBJ1-5; 9 bases map to TRBD1. The CDR3 has 18 amino acids. Losses at the gene ends were 7 bases for V and 0 bases for J; bases not matched to a gene: 13. CDR3 sequence: CASTRTGGAGYSNQPQHF. In nucleotides, the CDR3 is TGTGCCAGCACCCGTACAGGGGGCGCGGGCTATAGCAATCAGCCCCAGCATTTT.

There are many counts of this clonotype. Germline and junction disagree at one end, which may indicate a read error. V and J are TRBV5-1 and TRBJ2-1; unclear D gene. The germline gives CDR1 SGHRS, CDR2 YFSETQ. The CDR3 is 11 amino acids. The CDR3 protein is CASSLNNEQFF. The CDR3 coding sequence is TGTGCCAGCAGTTTAAACAATGAGCAGTTCTTC.

V and J are TRBV4-1 and TRBJ2-7; TRBD1 agrees at 10 bases. CDR1 MGHRA and CDR2 YSYEKL come from the germline V gene. V dropped 5 bases and J dropped 5; count of bases not matched to a gene: 6. The length of the CDR3 is 14 residues. The CDR3 sequence: CASSNPGQGHEQYF. CDR3 coding DNA: TGCGCCAGCAGCAATCCGGGACAGGGGCACGAGCAGTACTTC.

About this clonotype itself: Being one base from a much bigger clone, this may be a read error. The CDR3 protein is CASKCGGGDTYEQYF. Here the CDR3 DNA reads TGTGCCAGCAAGTGCGGAGGTGGGGACACTTACGAGCAGTACTTC. The chain combines TRBV2 with TRBJ2-7; tentatively, D is TRBD1 (6 bases). This CDR3 is 15 amino acids long. Germline CDR1 reads SNHLY; CDR2 reads FYNNEI. V lost 7 bases and J lost 4, with 20 bases in between.

This clonotype has only a few counts. The V gene is TRBV5-1, the J gene TRBJ2-5; D not resolved. The CDR3 is 12 residues long. Germline CDR1 SGHRS, CDR2 YFSETQ. The ends were cut back, 4 bases at V and 1 base at J, with 5 bases in the middle. In DNA, the CDR3 is TGCGCCAGCAGCACCACCCAAGAGACCCAGTACTTC. This translates into CASSTTQETQYF.

A few counts support this clonotype. J is TRBJ2-7 and V is TRBV29-1; D gene uncertain. This CDR3 is built from 11 residues. CDR1 is SQVTM, CDR2 ANQGSEA, per germline. Trimming shortened V by 0 bases and J by 10 bases, and 10 bases separated the two germline ends. The CDR3 loop is CSVEDSEVQYF. The CDR3 nucleotides read TGCAGCGTTGAAGATTCAGAGGTCCAGTACTTC.

The chain joins TRBV4-1 to TRBJ2-1, with D perhaps given as TRBD1 or TRBD2 (5 bases each). Trimming took off 0 bases at V and 13 bases at J, with 10 bases between the two ends. Germline values: CDR1 MGHRA, CDR2 YSYEKL. The CDR3 totals 12 residues. CDR3 sequence: CASSQDWGTQFF. As DNA, the CDR3 is TGCGCCAGCAGCCAAGATTGGGGGACCCAGTTCTTC.

CDR3 sequence (DNA): TGCAGCGTTGAAGACCCGGGACAGATTTACAATGAGCAGTACTTC. As protein: CSVEDPGQIYNEQYF. The V gene is TRBV29-1, the J gene TRBJ2-1, with 7 bases matching TRBD1. The DNA end favors TRBJ2-7, so the J call may be wrong. Looked up from germline, CDR1 is SQVTM and CDR2 is ANQGSEA. This CDR3 contains 15 residues.

This chain links TRBV3-1 with TRBJ2-5; D is perhaps TRBD1 or TRBD2 (5 bases each). The CDR3 length is 14 residues. The V end was cut by 0 bases, the J end by 4 bases, with 9 bases between. Germline V gene lookup returns CDR1 LGHDT and CDR2 YNNKEL (reference sequence). CDR3 DNA: TGTGCCAGCAGCCAAGATAAGGGGAGAGAGACCCAGTACTTC. Residues: CASSQDKGRETQYF.

This clonotype was recorded a few times. V gene TRBV29-1 combines with J gene TRBJ1-2; 7 positions match TRBD1. Unmatched junction bases numbered 20, after V lost 5 bases and J lost 2 bases. Germline V lookup: CDR1 SQVTM, CDR2 ANQGSEA. The CDR3 consists of 18 residues. CDR3 coding DNA: TGCAGCGTTAAAAACCAGGACAGGATCCAGTATAACAACTATGGCTACACCTTC. This translates into CSVKNQDRIQYNNYGYTF.

The V gene is TRBV6-5, the J gene TRBJ1-6; D is unresolved. There are 14 residues in the CDR3. The germline V and J ends were trimmed by 0 bases and 9 bases, with 9 bases remaining between them. Germline V gene lookup returns CDR1 MNHEY and CDR2 SVGAGI. The CDR3 sequence: CASSYSLSASPLHF. Written as DNA, the CDR3 is TGTGCCAGCAGTTACTCTCTTTCGGCTTCACCCCTCCACTTT.

This clonotype was observed a few times. The V call is TRBV20-1, the J call TRBJ1-5; TRBD1 agrees at 7 bases. V shed 6 bases, J shed 5 bases, and the junction held 7 bases outside the gene matches. Germline CDR1 DFQATT, CDR2 SNEGSKA (reference sequence). The CDR3 has 13 amino acids. The CDR3 is CSARDSRHQPQHF. CDR3 nucleotides: TGCAGTGCCAGGGACAGTAGACATCAGCCCCAGCATTTT.

This chain uses TRBV28 with TRBJ1-5; possible D gene TRBD1, 5 bases. V was shortened by 3 bases and J by 7 bases, with 13 bases between the two germline ends. Per the germline V gene, CDR1 is MDHEN and CDR2 is SYDVKM. The CDR3 consists of 14 residues. In DNA, the CDR3 is TGTGCCAGCAGTTTGAGTGCTCAGGGACAGCCCCAGCATTTT. Translated, it gives CASSLSAQGQPQHF.

J is TRBJ2-7 and V is TRBV6-2 or TRBV6-3; weak D call: TRBD1 (6 bases). The germline V gene has CDR1 MNHEY and CDR2 SVGEGT. Between the trimmed V and J ends, which lost 7 bases and 2 bases, there was a span of 15 bases. The length of the CDR3 is 14 residues. The CDR3 loop is CASKLEGGTYEQYF. CDR3 sequence (DNA): TGTGCCAGCAAACTGGAAGGGGGTACCTACGAGCAGTACTTC.

The chain couples TRBV20-1 to TRBJ2-1, with D possibly TRBD2 on 6 matching bases. V shed 1 base and J shed 0 bases, with 16 bases lying between them. The germline CDR1 and CDR2 sequences are DFQATT and SNEGSKA (reference sequence). This CDR3 contains 17 residues. The CDR3 protein is CSARGRAGSSSYNEQFF. DNA for the CDR3: TGCAGTGCTAGAGGTCGGGCGGGGTCGAGCTCCTACAATGAGCAGTTCTTC.

Ten or more counts support this clonotype. The V and J genes are TRBV4-1 and TRBJ2-3; perhaps TRBD2 as D (6 bases). Germline CDR1 is MGHRA and CDR2 is YSYEKL. CDR3 length equals 11 residues. The germline V and J ends were trimmed by 1 base and 12 bases, with 8 bases remaining between them. Here the CDR3 reads CASSQGGDQYF. The CDR3 DNA is TGCGCCAGCAGCCAAGGGGGGGACCAGTATTTT.